This T cell receptor beta chain was recovered during a study of blood T cell repertoires in COVID-19. About the study: Sources were T cells, B-cell-depleted T cells, or PBMCs; the material itself was cDNA or gDNA.

V lost 0 bases to trimming and J lost 2 bases, with 10 bases between them. The CDR3 contains 15 residues. CDR1 is LGHDT and CDR2 is YNNKEL in the germline V gene (reference sequence). In the source study's methods: Amplified reference gene primers provided the basis for estimating nucleated cell counts. The repertoire was sequenced with immunoSEQ multiplex PCR; TCRdb's copy has only in-frame clones and lacks some. V, J and clone size are taken as reported in that table, and D and trimming were inferred from the DNA itself. This sample carries fewer than 45,000 clones, roughly 86% of them seen once, and the ten largest clones take 14%.

V usage is TRBV3-1 (or the pseudogene TRBV3-2) and J usage is TRBJ1-2; no firm D call. The sample consisted of peripheral blood. This clonotype was sampled from a human donor in a cohort sampled during active COVID-19. CDR3 nucleotide sequence: TGTGCCAGCAGCCAAGATAGAGGAGGAAACTATGGCTACACCTTC. Protein product: CASSQDRGGNYGYTF.